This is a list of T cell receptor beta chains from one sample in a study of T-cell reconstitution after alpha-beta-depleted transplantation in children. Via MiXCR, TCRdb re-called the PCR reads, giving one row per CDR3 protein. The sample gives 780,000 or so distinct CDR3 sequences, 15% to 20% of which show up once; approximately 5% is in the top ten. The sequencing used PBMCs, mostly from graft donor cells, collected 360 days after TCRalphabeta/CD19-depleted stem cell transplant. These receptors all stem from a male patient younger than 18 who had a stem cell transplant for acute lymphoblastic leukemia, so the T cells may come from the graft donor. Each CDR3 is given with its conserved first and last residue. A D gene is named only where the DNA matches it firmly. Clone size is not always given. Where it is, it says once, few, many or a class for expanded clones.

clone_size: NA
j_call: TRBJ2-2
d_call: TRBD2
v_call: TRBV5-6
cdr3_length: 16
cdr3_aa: CASRGLAGRRTGELFF
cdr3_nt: TGTGCCAGCAGGGGACTAGCGGGACGGAGGACCGGGGAGCTGTTTTTT

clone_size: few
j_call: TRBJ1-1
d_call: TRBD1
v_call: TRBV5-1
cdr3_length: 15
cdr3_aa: CASSPRQGADTEAFF
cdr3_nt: TGCGCCAGCAGCCCCCGACAGGGGGCGGACACTGAAGCTTTCTTT

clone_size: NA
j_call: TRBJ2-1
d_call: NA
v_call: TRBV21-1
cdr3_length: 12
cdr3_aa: CASTSGAGVFFF
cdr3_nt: TGTGCCAGCACCTCGGGAGCGGGAGTATTTTTCTTC

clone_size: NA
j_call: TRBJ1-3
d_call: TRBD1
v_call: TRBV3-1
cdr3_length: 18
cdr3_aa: CAFSFFSGQGGSGNTIYF
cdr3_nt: TGTGCCTTCAGCTTTTTTTCGGGACAGGGAGGGTCTGGAAACACCATATATTTT

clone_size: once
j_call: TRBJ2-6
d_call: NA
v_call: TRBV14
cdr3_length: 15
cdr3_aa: CSSSRRGSGANVLTF
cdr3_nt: TGTTCCAGCAGCCGGCGGGGCTCTGGGGCCAACGTCCTGACTTTC

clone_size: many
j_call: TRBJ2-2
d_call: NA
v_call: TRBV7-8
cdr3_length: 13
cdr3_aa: CASSLGLSGELFF
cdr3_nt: TGTGCCAGCAGCCTCGGACTGAGCGGGGAGCTGTTTTTT

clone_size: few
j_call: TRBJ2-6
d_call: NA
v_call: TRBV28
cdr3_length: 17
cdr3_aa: CASSQTGGVSGANVLTF
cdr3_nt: TGTGCCAGCAGCCAAACAGGGGGGGTCTCTGGGGCCAACGTCCTGACTTTC

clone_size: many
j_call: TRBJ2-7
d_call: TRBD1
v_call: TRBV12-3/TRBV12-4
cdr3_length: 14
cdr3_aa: CASSAGQASYEQYF
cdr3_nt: TGTGCCAGCAGTGCGGGACAGGCCTCCTACGAGCAGTACTTC

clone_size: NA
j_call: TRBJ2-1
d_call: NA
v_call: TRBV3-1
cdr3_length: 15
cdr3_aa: CACSFRLSSYNEQFF
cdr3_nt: TGTGCCTGCAGCTTCCGACTAAGCTCCTACAATGAGCAGTTCTTC

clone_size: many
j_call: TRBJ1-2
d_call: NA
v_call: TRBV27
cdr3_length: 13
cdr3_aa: CASSSTSTHGYTF
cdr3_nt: TGTGCCAGCAGTTCGACTTCCACCCATGGCTACACCTTC

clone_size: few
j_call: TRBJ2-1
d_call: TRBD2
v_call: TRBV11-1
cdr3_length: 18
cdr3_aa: CASSPFALSGSSYNEQFF
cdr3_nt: TGTGCCAGCAGCCCTTTCGCCCTTAGCGGGAGCTCCTACAATGAGCAGTTCTTC

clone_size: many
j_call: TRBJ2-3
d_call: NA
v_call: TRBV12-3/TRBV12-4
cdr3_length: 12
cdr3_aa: CASGAIPDTQYF
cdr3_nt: TGTGCCAGCGGGGCTATCCCAGATACGCAGTATTTT

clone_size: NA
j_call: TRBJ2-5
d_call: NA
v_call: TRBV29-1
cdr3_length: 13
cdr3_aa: CSVPDRHQETQYF
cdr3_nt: TGCAGCGTCCCAGACAGGCATCAAGAGACCCAGTACTTC

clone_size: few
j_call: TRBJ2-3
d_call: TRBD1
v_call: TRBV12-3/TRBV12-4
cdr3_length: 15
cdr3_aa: CASSHDRVNTDTQYF
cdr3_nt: TGTGCCAGCAGCCACGACAGGGTTAATACAGATACGCAGTATTTT

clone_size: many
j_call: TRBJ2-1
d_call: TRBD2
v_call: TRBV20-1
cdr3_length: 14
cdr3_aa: CSAQRDRGRSEQFF
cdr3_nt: TGCAGTGCACAGCGGGATAGGGGTCGGAGTGAGCAGTTCTTC

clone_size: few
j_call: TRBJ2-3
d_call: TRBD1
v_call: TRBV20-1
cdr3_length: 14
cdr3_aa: CSAARQGEADTQYF
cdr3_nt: TGCAGTGCTGCCCGACAGGGTGAAGCAGATACGCAGTATTTT

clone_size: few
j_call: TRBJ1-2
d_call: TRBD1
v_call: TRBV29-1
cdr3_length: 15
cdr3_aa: CSVDRVIQGARGYTF
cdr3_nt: TGCAGCGTTGACAGGGTAATACAGGGGGCCAGAGGCTACACCTTC

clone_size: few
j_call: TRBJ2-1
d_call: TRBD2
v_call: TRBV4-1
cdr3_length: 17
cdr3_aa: CASSQDLPSGPRDEQFF
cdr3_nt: TGCGCCAGCAGCCAAGATCTACCTAGCGGGCCGCGGGATGAGCAGTTCTTC

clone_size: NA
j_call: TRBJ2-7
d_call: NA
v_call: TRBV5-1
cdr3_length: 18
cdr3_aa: CASSLAKSGRLMAYEQYF
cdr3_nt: TGCGCCAGCAGCTTGGCAAAATCCGGGCGCTTAATGGCCTACGAGCAGTACTTC

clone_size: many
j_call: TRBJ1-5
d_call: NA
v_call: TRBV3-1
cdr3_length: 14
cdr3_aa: CASSQSGGNQPQHF
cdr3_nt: TGTGCCAGCAGCCAATCAGGGGGCAATCAGCCCCAGCATTTT

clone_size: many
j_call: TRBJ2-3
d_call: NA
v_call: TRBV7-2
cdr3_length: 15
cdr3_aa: CASSLEGRKSITQYF
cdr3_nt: TGTGCCAGCAGCTTAGAGGGGCGGAAATCCATTACGCAGTATTTT

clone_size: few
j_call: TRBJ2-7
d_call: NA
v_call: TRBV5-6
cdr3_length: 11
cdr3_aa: CASSPSEKQYF
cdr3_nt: TGTGCCAGCAGCCCGTCTGAGAAGCAGTACTTC

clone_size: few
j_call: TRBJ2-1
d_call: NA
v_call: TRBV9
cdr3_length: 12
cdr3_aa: CASSPHPNEQFF
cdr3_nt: TGTGCCAGCAGCCCGCACCCGAATGAGCAGTTCTTC

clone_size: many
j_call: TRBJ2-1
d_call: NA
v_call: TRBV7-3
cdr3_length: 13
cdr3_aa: CASSSGLDNEQFF
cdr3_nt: TGTGCCAGCAGCTCGGGACTCGACAATGAGCAGTTCTTC

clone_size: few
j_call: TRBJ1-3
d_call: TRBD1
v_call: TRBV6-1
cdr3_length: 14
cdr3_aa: CASSRDRGGNTIYF
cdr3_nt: TGTGCCAGCAGCCGGGACAGGGGTGGAAACACCATATATTTT

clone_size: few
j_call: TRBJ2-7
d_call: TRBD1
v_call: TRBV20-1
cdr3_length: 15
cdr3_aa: CSATRRQGLGYEQYF
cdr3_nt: TGCAGTGCTACCCGAAGACAGGGCTTAGGCTACGAGCAGTACTTC

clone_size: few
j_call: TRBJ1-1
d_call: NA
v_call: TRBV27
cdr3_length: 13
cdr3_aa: CASKDRLNTEAFF
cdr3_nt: TGTGCCAGCAAGGACAGATTGAACACTGAAGCTTTCTTT

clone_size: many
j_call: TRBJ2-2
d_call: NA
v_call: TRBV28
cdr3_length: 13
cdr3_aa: CASRFPNTGELFF
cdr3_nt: TGTGCCAGCAGGTTTCCGAACACCGGGGAGCTGTTTTTT

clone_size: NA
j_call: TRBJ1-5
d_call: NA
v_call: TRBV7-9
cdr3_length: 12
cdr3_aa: CASSQSVAPQHF
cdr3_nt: TGTGCCAGCAGCCAATCGGTCGCTCCCCAGCATTTT

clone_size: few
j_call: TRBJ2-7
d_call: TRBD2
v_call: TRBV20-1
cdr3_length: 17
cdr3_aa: CSARDPSSGRNSYEQYF
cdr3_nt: TGCAGTGCTAGAGATCCCTCTAGCGGGAGGAACTCCTACGAGCAGTACTTC

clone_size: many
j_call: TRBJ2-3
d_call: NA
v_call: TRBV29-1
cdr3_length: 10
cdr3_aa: CSVGGDLQYF
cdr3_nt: TGCAGCGTTGGGGGGGACCTTCAGTATTTT

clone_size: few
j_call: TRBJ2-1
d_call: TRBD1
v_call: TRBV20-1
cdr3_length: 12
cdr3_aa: CSRTRTGNEQFF
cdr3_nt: TGCAGTCGGACCCGGACAGGGAATGAGCAGTTCTTC

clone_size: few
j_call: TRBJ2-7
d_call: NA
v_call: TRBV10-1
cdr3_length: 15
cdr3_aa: CASSESPTSADEQYF
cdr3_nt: TGCGCCAGCAGTGAGTCGCCCACTAGTGCGGACGAGCAGTACTTC

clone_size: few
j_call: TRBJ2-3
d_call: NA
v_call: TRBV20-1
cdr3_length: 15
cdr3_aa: CSASGRAKSTDTQYF
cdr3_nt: TGCAGTGCTAGTGGTCGGGCCAAAAGCACAGATACGCAGTATTTT

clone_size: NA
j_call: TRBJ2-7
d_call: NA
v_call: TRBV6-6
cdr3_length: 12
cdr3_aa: CASTDTAYEQYF
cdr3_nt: TGTGCCAGCACCGACACAGCCTACGAGCAGTACTTC

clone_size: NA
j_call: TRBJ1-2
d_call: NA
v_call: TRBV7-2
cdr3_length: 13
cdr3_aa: CASSLTGNYGYAF
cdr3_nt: TGTGCCAGCAGCCTAACAGGGAACTATGGCTACGCCTTC